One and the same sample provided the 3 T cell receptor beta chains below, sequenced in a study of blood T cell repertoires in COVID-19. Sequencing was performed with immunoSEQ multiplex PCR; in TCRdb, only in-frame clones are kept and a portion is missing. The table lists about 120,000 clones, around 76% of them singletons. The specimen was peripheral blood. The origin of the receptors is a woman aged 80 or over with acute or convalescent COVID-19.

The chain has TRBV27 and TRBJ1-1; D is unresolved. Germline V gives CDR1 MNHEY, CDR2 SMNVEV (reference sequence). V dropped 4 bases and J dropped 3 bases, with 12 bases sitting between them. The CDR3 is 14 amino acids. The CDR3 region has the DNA TGTGCCAGCAGTTCGGGGTACGCGGACACTGAAGCTTTCTTT. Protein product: CASSSGYADTEAFF.

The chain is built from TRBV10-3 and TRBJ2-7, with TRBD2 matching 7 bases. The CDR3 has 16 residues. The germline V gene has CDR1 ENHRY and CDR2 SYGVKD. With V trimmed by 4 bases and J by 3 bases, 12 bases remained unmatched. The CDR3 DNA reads TGTGCCATCAGTGGGGGGGGGACCCTTAACATCTACGAGCAGTACTTC. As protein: CAISGGGTLNIYEQYF.

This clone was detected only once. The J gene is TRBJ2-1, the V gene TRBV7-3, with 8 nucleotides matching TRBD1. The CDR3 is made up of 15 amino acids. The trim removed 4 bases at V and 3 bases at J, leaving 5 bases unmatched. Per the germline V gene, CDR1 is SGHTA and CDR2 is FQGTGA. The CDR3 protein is CASSSSTGVYNEQFF. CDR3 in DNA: TGTGCCAGCAGCTCGTCGACAGGGGTCTACAATGAGCAGTTCTTC.